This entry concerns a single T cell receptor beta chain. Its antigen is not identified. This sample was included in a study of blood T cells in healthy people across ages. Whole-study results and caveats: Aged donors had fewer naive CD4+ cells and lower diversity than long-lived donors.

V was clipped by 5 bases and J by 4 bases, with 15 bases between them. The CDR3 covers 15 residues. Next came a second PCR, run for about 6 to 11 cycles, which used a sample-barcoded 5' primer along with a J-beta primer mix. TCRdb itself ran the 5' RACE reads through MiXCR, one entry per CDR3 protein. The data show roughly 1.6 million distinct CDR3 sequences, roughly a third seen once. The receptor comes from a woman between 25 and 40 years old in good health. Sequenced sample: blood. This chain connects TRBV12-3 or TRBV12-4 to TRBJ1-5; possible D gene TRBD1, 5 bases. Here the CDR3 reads CASSTLGEGNQPQHF. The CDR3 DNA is TGTGCCAGCAGTACTCTGGGGGAAGGTAATCAGCCCCAGCATTTT.